This T cell receptor (beta chain) is from a study of metastatic and nonmetastatic thyroid tumors. For the study at large: Repertoire data that came from the blood and tumor or nodule tissue of malignant and benign thyroid patients were compared.

Original data processing: Construction of a distant-metastasis classifier for papillary thyroid cancer relied on CDR3 differences across clinicopathological groups. TCRdb re-called clones from the PCR reads using MiXCR. These V and J calls rely on TCRdb rather than the paper's analysis. The sample holds about 5,000 clones; more than 25% are singletons and the top ten take 8.5% to 14%. Study-wide points: In blood and tumor, TCR beta diversity was reportedly significantly higher in malignant thyroid tumors than in benign nodules.

On this clone itself: What it binds is unknown.

There are 14 residues in the CDR3. Germline CDR1 is SGHVS and CDR2 is FNYEAQ. Trimming shortened V by 2 bases and J by 7 bases, and 14 bases separated the two germline ends. Before thyroid surgery, none of the patients had received any treatment. V and J are TRBV7-6 and TRBJ1-2, with D tentatively TRBD1 (6 bases). The sequence was obtained from a male donor with papillary thyroid cancer or a benign thyroid nodule (not recorded which). Some clones in this sample may be carry-over from other donors' samples. Input material: adjacent normal tissue. CDR3 sequence reads: CASSLPGRGSGYTF. CDR3 in DNA: TGTGCCAGCAGCTTACCCGGCAGGGGTTCTGGCTACACCTTC.